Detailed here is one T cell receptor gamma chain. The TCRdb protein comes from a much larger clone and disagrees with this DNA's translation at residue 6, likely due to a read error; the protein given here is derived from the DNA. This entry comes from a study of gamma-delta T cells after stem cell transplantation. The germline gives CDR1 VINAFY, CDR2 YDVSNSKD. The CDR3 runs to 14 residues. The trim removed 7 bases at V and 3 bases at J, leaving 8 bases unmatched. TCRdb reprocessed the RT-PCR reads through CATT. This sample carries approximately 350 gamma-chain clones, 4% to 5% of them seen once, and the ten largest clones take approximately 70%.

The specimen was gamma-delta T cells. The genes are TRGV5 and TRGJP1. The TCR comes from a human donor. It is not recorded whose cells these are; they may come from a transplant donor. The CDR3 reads CATCWLSTGWFKIF. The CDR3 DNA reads TGTGCCACCTGTTGGCTCTCCACTGGTTGGTTCAAGATATTT.